This T cell receptor (beta chain) was recovered during a study of identical twins. Study outcomes and limitations: Abundant beta clonotypes from cord blood bore fewer insertions; memory repertoires lacked this pattern. Where beta out-of-frame sequences were concerned, excess twin sharing was weaker.

The authors used template switching to add a universal primer site and gave cDNA unique molecular identifiers. Each CDR3 protein gets one entry after TCRdb re-called the 5' RACE reads with MiXCR. Among roughly 280,000 distinct CDR3 sequences listed, roughly 9.8% were seen once. This clonotype occurred a few times. Its antigen is undetermined. The junction had 6 bases not matched to a gene; V was cut back by 3 bases and J by 5 bases. Germline loops: CDR1 SGDLS, CDR2 YYNGEE. This CDR3 region has 17 residues. The sample also formed part of further work on yellow fever vaccine responses in identical twins.

This sequence joins TRBV9 and TRBJ2-2, with 14 bases matching TRBD2. The receptor was isolated from a woman aged 18 to 35 in good health. The material sequenced was CD8+ T cells sorted from blood. CDR3 bases: TGTGCCAGCAGCGCTCGACTAGCGGGGGGGCCTACCGGGGAGCTGTTTTTT. Protein sequence: CASSARLAGGPTGELFF.